Listed below are T cell receptor beta chains from one sample, sequenced in a study of OX40 agonist ivuxolimab in advanced cancers. Clones were sequenced by immunoSEQ multiplex PCR, and TCRdb holds only the in-frame ones, with some missing. Of 95,000 to 150,000 clones listed, over 85% were seen once; the top ten hold around 0.15%. The sequences come from CD4+ or CD8+ T cells sorted from blood, collected in a trial of the OX40 agonist ivuxolimab. These receptor sequences come from an adult with an advanced solid tumor such as melanoma, head and neck, liver or kidney cancer. Each CDR3 is given with its conserved first and last residue. The D gene is left open where the match is weak. Only some rows state a clone size, as once, few, many or a class for expanded clones.

CASSSTGSQETQYF	TGTGCCAGCAGCTCGACAGGGTCCCAAGAGACCCAGTACTTC	-	TRBD1	TRBV7-9	TRBJ2-5
CASILSGSFTDTQYF	TGTGCCAGCATTCTCTCAGGGTCCTTCACAGATACGCAGTATTTT	few	-	TRBV6-1	TRBJ2-3
CASSEGQVGTEAFF	TGTGCCAGCAGTGAAGGTCAGGTGGGGACTGAAGCTTTCTTT	-	-	TRBV6-1	TRBJ1-1
CASRTLGGDDTEAFF	TGTGCCAGCAGGACCTTAGGGGGCGACGACACTGAAGCTTTCTTT	-	TRBD1	TRBV28	TRBJ1-1
CASSLDSRGNTIYF	TGTGCCAGCAGCTTAGATTCCAGGGGGAACACCATATATTTT	-	TRBD1	TRBV7-2	TRBJ1-3
CASSQDKWNTEAFF	TGTGCCAGCAGCCAGGACAAGTGGAACACTGAAGCTTTCTTT	-	-	TRBV2	TRBJ1-1
CASVPGLAGVDEQFF	TGTGCCAGCGTTCCGGGACTAGCGGGAGTAGATGAGCAGTTCTTC	-	TRBD2	TRBV6-1	TRBJ2-1
CASSLDQANTGELFF	TGCGCCAGCAGCTTGGATCAGGCGAACACCGGGGAGCTGTTTTTT	-	-	TRBV5-1	TRBJ2-2
CASSLSAKHGYTF	TGTGCCAGCAGCTTATCGGCAAAGCATGGCTACACCTTC	-	-	TRBV7-9	TRBJ1-2
CASSRTSGGASEQFF	TGTGCCAGCAGCCGGACTAGCGGGGGGGCGAGTGAGCAGTTCTTC	-	TRBD2	TRBV7-8	TRBJ2-1
CASSTGSPYNEQFF	TGTGCCAGCAGCACAGGATCCCCCTACAATGAGCAGTTCTTC	-	-	TRBV7-8	TRBJ2-1
CASSIGYSNQPQHF	TGTGCCAGTAGTATAGGTTATAGCAATCAGCCCCAGCATTTT	-	-	TRBV19	TRBJ1-5
CASTMTAVNTEAFF	TGTGCCAGCACTATGACGGCTGTGAACACTGAAGCTTTCTTT	-	-	TRBV2	TRBJ1-1
CASSFRITPGANVLTF	TGTGCCAGCAGTTTCCGTATAACCCCTGGGGCCAACGTCCTGACTTTC	-	-	TRBV28	TRBJ2-6
CASSLAGTAAQETQYF	TGTGCCAGCAGCTTAGCCGGGACGGCGGCTCAAGAGACCCAGTACTTC	-	-	TRBV7-8	TRBJ2-5
CASSLVRVLDSPLHF	TGTGCCAGCAGCTTAGTTCGGGTACTTGACTCACCCCTCCACTTT	-	-	TRBV7-2	TRBJ1-6
CASSLVAGADTQYF	TGTGCCAGCAGCTTAGTAGCGGGGGCAGATACGCAGTATTTT	-	TRBD2	TRBV11-2	TRBJ2-3